The entry below gives a single T cell receptor beta chain sequence along with its context. In its sample, this clonotype was seen a few times. Its binding antigen is unknown. The record has no base qualities; no much larger clone is one base away. As encoded in the germline V gene (reference sequence), CDR1 is LGHDT while CDR2 is YNNKEL. The CDR3 runs 14 amino acids, cysteine and phenylalanine included. Only the CDR3 part of the read is kept: 42 bases, read in frame from the first base. Between the V and J ends, shortened by 1 base and 2 bases respectively, the junction contains 9 bases. The sample originates from a study of regulatory T cells in long-lasting Graves disease (dated by TCRdb to about 2021). Concerning the study at large: Patients with newly diagnosed Graves' disease had been on antithyroid drugs for under 3 months. A total of 35 or so samples were covered by TCR sequencing, comprising around 13 persistent and 20 or so newly diagnosed Graves' disease patients. This study used TCR sequencing and RNA sequencing of peripheral blood to compare persistent Graves' disease patients against newly diagnosed Graves' disease patients. The study was registered as a clinical trial and conducted in China. On the study overall, not on this receptor specifically: Peripheral blood alone was examined, since thyroid tissue, which constituted the primary lesion, could not be accessed. A larger number of public clonotypes was shared among persistent patients (around 2,500) than among newly diagnosed patients (around 890). The small sample size was acknowledged by the authors as a limitation that may reduce accuracy. TRBV28, TRBJ1-2 and TRBJ2-5 were preferentially used in persistent disease, while TRBV20-1 and TRBJ2-1 were favored in newly diagnosed disease. Persistent Graves' disease patients showed lower TCR Shannon entropy and fewer highly expanded clones than newly diagnosed patients, suggesting clonal expansion. Only the TCR beta chain was sequenced and analyzed.

This sample's time point label indicates: newly diagnosed GD, antithyroid drugs for less than 3 months. For both TCR sequencing and RNA sequencing, RNA was extracted from PBMCs using TRIzol. Graves' disease was diagnosed according to American Thyroid Association guidelines. The patients came from an endocrinology department in Xi'an, China. Each patient gave 8.5 to 9.5 milliliters of peripheral blood, collected in an EDTA anticoagulant tube. PBMCs were isolated by Ficoll Paque Plus density gradient separation without further T cell sorting. RNA quality was checked with an Agilent 2100 Bioanalyzer and agarose gel, and concentration with a NanoDrop 2000. The library was prepared using multiplex PCR. This sample was sequenced with an Illumina HiSeq 4000. CDR3 regions were amplified by Arm-PCR with iRepertoire HTBI primers to construct TCR beta libraries. Before sequencing, the PCR products went through gel purification. As for how the authors treated the data: A total of 62 TRBV and 14 TRBJ segments were identified across samples and were used for gene usage analysis of CDR3 amino acid clonotypes. COPE and FqMerger were used to merge the filtered high-quality paired reads into contigs. BLAST was used to align contigs to IMGT TRBV, TRBD and TRBJ reference genes, with CDR3 defined following IMGT. Highly expanded clones were defined as clonotypes with a frequency above 0.1%. Repertoire diversity was measured by Shannon entropy, and V-J evenness by the Gini coefficient. A clonotype was considered public if more than one individual shared it. The public sequencing data were trimmed at Q25 with fastp and processed into clonotypes with MiXCR by TCRdb, which kept only in-frame beta chains. Rows with one shared CDR3 protein collapse into an entry with the most common genes and DNA. TCRdb, not the original authors, processed these V and J calls. The sample table records about 460,000 distinct CDR3 sequences; around 15% of these occur just once. The top ten clones comprise more than 15% of the sample.

Separately, the same data were catalogued under a study of T cells in Graves' hyperthyroidism and ophthalmopathy. The second paper further reports: Graves' hyperthyroidism was defined as stable when no progression to ophthalmopathy occurred over 18 months of follow-up. Hyperthyroidism patients were newly diagnosed, with disease duration under 2 months, and aged 18 to 65 years. Any patient with an uncontrolled infection, another autoimmune disease, pregnancy or lactation was excluded. Diagnoses were established on the basis of clinical symptoms, serum thyroxine and TRAb, thyroid ultrasound, and orbital computed tomography. The TCR CDR3 was subjected to a first round of RT-PCR using the HTBI primer set and the Qiagen OneStep RT-PCR kit. Most expanded thyroid clonotypes (frequency above 0.001) were also found in blood, which suggests that blood repertoires may mirror thyroid immune responses. A 13 V-J signature model separated ophthalmopathy from stable hyperthyroidism, with 87.88% sensitivity and about 81% specificity in cross-validation and 80%/75% in testing. In validation, the model predicted progression to ophthalmopathy with around 71% sensitivity and about 72% specificity, a median of 6.5 months before onset. TCR V-J signatures able to tell the groups apart were searched for in a discovery cohort of some 100 patients, of whom under 45 had Graves' ophthalmopathy and about 60 had stable Graves' hyperthyroidism. Whether ophthalmopathy could be predicted prospectively was tested in an independent validation cohort made up of approximately 19 hyperthyroidism patients plus 17 patients who later progressed to ophthalmopathy. For training and testing, the roughly 97 patients in the discovery cohort were randomly divided in a 7:3 ratio. In addition, the study compared T-cell repertoires in thyroid tissue and in blood from a handful of Graves' hyperthyroidism patients. Once sampling was done, hyperthyroidism patients were given methimazole at a starting dose of 30 mg daily, whereas ophthalmopathy patients were given high-dose intravenous methylprednisolone. Libraries were constructed in a second round of multiplex PCR, after which size selection and purification were performed. Sequencing of the libraries was done on an Illumina HiSeq2000 using paired-end 100 bp reads. SOAPnuke was used to process the raw data, removing reads that contained adapters or uncalled bases, had a mean Phred below 15, or lacked an exact match to the constant primer or identifier. High-quality paired reads were merged using COPE v1.2.5, and each unique nucleotide sequence was defined as a clonotype. Clonotypes were aligned to IMGT TRBV, TRBD and TRBJ reference segments using MiTCR v1.1. Analysis was restricted to V-J combinations with a frequency above 0.0001, which covered about 99% of repertoires. The TCS score was defined as F50 (clonal expansion) divided by E x V (chaos), with BLOSUM62-based TCRdist calculated between CDR3 peptides within each V-J. Welch's t-statistics and random forest reduced approximately 520 V-J features to some 14, which were used in a naive Bayes classifier (R e1071). Sample size was not statistically predetermined, and blinding of investigators to group allocation was not performed. The paper reports TCR Vbeta CDR3 sequencing of 130 to 150 peripheral blood samples: over 40 ophthalmopathy, around 80 hyperthyroidism and some 17 progressor patients.

The receptor's source is a woman aged 50 to 65 with Graves disease. Donor details come from another sample of the same person, matched by shared clones. Recombination connected TRBV3-1 to TRBJ2-7; 6 matching bases give a weak D call of TRBD1. The material sequenced was peripheral blood mononuclear cells (PBMCs), taken at new diagnosis, from a patient treated with antithyroid drugs. The CDR3 protein is CASSQAGQPYEQYF. The bases are TGTGCCAGCAGCCAAGCAGGACAGCCCTACGAGCAGTACTTC.